The sequence of this TCR beta chain was determined in a study of Ad26.COV2.S vaccination and SARS-CoV-2 variants. Clones were read by immunoSEQ multiplex PCR, and TCRdb kept only the in-frame ones, dropping some. The top ten hold 1.5% to 2% of the sample, which has about 460,000 clones, about 88% seen once. CDR1 is LNHDA and CDR2 is SQIVND in the germline V gene (reference sequence). The CDR3 is 13 amino acids. The V and J ends lost 8 bases and 0 bases respectively, with 11 bases between them. As to treatment: approximately 18 received Ad26.COV2.S at low or high dose, single or two shots; a few received placebo; per-sample allocation not given. Day 63 following the first vaccine or placebo injection was when the samples were taken.

The sequencing used peripheral blood, collected in a trial of Ad26.COV2.S vaccine versus placebo. This TCR was recovered from a person aged 18-60 years who received the Ad26.COV2.S COVID-19 vaccine or a placebo. The chain is built from TRBV19 and TRBJ2-7; TRBD1 is a possible D gene (7 bases). For the CDR3, the DNA is TGTGCCAGTCAGGGGGGCCTCTCCTACGAGCAGTACTTC. It codes for CASQGGLSYEQYF.